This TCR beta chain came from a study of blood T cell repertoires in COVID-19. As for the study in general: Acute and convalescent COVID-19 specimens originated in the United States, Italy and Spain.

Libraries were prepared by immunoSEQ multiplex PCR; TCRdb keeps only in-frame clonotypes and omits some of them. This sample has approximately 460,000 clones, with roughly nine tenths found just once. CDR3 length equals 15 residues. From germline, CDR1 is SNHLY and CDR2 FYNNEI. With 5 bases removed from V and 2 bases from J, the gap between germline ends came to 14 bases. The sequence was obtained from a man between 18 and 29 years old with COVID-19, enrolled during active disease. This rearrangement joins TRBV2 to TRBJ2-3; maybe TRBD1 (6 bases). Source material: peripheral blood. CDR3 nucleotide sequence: TGTGCCAGCAGTCCTCCGGACAGCTACACAGATACGCAGTATTTT. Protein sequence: CASSPPDSYTDTQYF.